This record looks at one T cell receptor beta chain sequence and its context. The data were taken from a study of blood T cell repertoires in COVID-19. Study-level background: Sites in the United States, Italy and Spain provided acute and convalescent COVID-19 samples. PBMCs, B-cell-depleted T cells, or T cells were the source of the cDNA or gDNA that made up the material.

This CDR3 has 16 residues. Germline values: CDR1 LGHNA, CDR2 YNFKEQ. J was trimmed by 4 bases and V by 0 bases; bases with no gene match: 7. In the authors' workflow: Researchers report that nucleated cell counts were estimated from reference gene primer amplification. Using immunoSEQ multiplex PCR, the repertoire was profiled, and TCRdb retains in-frame clones only, with some absent. For V, J and clone size, that table is used; D and trimming come from the DNA. The top ten hold about 15% of the sample, which has 150,000 to 180,000 clones, 80% to 90% seen once. Sequences were obtained from peripheral blood. The chain links TRBV4-2 to TRBJ1-2; 8 bases are shared with TRBD1. This clonotype originated in a woman aged 40 to 50 with acute or convalescent COVID-19. The CDR3 region is CASSQEQGADFYGYTF. CDR3 DNA sequence: TGTGCCAGCAGCCAAGAGCAGGGGGCGGACTTCTATGGCTACACCTTC.